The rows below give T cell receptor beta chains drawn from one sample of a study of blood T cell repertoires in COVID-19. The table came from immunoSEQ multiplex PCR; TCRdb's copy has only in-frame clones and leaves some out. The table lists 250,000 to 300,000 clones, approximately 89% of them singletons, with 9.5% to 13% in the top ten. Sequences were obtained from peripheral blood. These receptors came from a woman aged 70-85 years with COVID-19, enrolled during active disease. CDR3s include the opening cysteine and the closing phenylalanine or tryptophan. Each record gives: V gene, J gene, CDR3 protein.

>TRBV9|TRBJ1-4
CASSLGTTTNEKLFF
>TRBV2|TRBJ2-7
CASRGLASSYEQYF
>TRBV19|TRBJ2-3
CAAGQAADTQYF
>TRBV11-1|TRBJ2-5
CASSLSPRGIQETQYF
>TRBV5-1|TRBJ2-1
CASSPSSGSYNEQFF
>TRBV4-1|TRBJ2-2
CASSQTSSGPGGMTGELFF
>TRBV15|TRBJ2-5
CATSRGGQGRETQYF
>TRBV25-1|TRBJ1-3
CASSATTTGNTIYF
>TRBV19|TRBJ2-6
CASSPGPGSGANVLTF
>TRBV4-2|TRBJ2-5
CASSQVGAGGEETQYF
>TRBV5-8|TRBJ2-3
CASSLMGSSDTQYF
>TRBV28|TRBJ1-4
CASSLSTGTTEKLFF
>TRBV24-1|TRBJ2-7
CATSDSSGSKWTYEQYF
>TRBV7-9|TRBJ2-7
CASSREGYEQYF
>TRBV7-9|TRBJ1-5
CASSSTDQPQHF
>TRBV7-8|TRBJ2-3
CASSGLQGHTQYF
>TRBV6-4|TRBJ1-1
CASSDGWASEAFF
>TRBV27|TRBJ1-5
CASSPLGAGGRNQPQHF
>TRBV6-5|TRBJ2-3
CASSPDRDRDTQYF
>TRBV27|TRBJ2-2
CASSPLAGGLSGELFF
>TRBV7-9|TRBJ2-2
CASTEGVNGELFF
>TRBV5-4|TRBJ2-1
CASSGRLAGFNEQFF
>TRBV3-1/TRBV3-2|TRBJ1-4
CASSQNGNNEKLFF
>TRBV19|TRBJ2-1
CASRLAGGPYNEQFF
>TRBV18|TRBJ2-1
CASLNRQGLGEQFF
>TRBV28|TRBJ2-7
CASRGTSGQSSYEQYF
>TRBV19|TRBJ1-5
CASSLTGKGEQPQHF
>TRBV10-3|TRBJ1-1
CAISAPGVGTTEAFF
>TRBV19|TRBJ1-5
CASSIPPGGNQPQHF
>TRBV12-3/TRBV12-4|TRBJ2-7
CASSRGYEQYF
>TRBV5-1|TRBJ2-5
CASSSGAGHQETQYF
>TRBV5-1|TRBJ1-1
CASSLSPSRMNTEAFF
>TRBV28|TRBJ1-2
CASSLLQGPNYGYTF
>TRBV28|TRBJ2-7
CASSLSGTSGSYEQYF
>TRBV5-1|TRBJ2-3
CASSAGQGAADTQYF
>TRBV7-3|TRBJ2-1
CASSLTPRDNEQFF
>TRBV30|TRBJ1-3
CAWSAGNTIYF
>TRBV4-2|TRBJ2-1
CASSQDGNEQFF
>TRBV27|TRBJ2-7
CASSLSAGLAVISYEQYF
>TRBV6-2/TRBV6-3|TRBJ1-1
CASSYGGGPTEAFF
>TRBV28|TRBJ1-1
CASSLGRNTEAFF
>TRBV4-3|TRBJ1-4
CASSQGQGSNEKLFF
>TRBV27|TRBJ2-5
CASSKPTGEETQYF
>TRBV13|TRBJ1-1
CASSLEGINTEAFF
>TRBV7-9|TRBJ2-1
CASSFRDRVGRNEQFF
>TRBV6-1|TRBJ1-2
CASSEVGYGYTF
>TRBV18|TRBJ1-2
CASSPLVTGGRDGYTF
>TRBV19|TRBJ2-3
CASSIREATTDTQYF
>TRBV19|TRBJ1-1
CASSKGQGAFTEAFF
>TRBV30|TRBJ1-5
CAWSTGGNNQPQHF
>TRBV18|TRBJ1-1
CASSSRQNPNTEAFF
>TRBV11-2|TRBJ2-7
CASSTTRDFEQYF
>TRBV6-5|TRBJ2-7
CASRRDRGYEQYF
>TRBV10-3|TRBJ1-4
CATRGWAVNEKLFF